These T cell receptor beta chains were read from a single sample in a study of T cell changes during pregnancy in multiple sclerosis. Profiling relied on immunoSEQ multiplex PCR, and the TCRdb table lists in-frame clones only, not all of them. This table holds nearly 110,000 clones, around 92% found once. The sample in question was peripheral blood, obtained after pregnancy. The origin of the receptors is a female donor with multiple sclerosis, enrolled in a pregnancy study. Both conserved end residues are part of each CDR3. The D gene is left open where the match is weak. Only some rows state a clone size, as once, few, many or a class for expanded clones.

d_call j_call clone_size v_call cdr3_length cdr3_nt cdr3_aa
NA TRBJ1-2 few TRBV18 14 TGTGCCAGCTCACCAGACAACCTCTACTATGGCTACACCTTC CASSPDNLYYGYTF
TRBD1 TRBJ2-7 NA TRBV27 15 TGTGCCAGCAGCCGCCAGACAGGGGGCGGCTACGAGCAGTACTTC CASSRQTGGGYEQYF
TRBD2 TRBJ2-3 NA TRBV7-2 16 TGTGCCAGCAGCTCAAGGACTAGCGGGGGCACAGATACGCAGTATTTT CASSSRTSGGTDTQYF
NA TRBJ2-7 NA TRBV27 13 TGTGCACCCCAGGGCGTCTTACCCTACGAGCAGTACTTC CAPQGVLPYEQYF
TRBD1 TRBJ1-2 NA TRBV5-6 13 TGTGCCAGCAGTTCGGGAGGGGGCCTTGGCTACACCTTC CASSSGGGLGYTF
TRBD1 TRBJ1-5 NA TRBV2 14 TGTGCCAGCAGACAGGGGGCGAGCAATCAGCCCCAGCATTTT CASRQGASNQPQHF
NA TRBJ1-2 NA TRBV29-1 11 TGCAGCGTTGTTCCAGGGGTCGGCTACACCTTC CSVVPGVGYTF
NA TRBJ1-4 NA TRBV2 11 TGTGCCAGCAGTAACAGTGAAAAACTGTTTTTT CASSNSEKLFF
TRBD1 TRBJ1-5 NA TRBV2 16 TGTGCCAGCAGCCGGGACAGGGCTTATAGCAATCAGCCCCAGCATTTT CASSRDRAYSNQPQHF
TRBD1 TRBJ1-6 NA TRBV19 16 TGTGCCAGTAGTATTCCCTGGACAGGGAGTCCTTCACCCCTCCACTTT CASSIPWTGSPSPLHF
NA TRBJ2-1 NA TRBV14 12 TGTGCCAGCAGCCGAACCTACTATGAGCAGTTCTTC CASSRTYYEQFF
NA TRBJ2-3 few TRBV11-1 15 TGTGCCAGCAGCTTAGATCCGCTACTCACAGATACGCAGTATTTT CASSLDPLLTDTQYF
NA TRBJ1-2 NA TRBV5-5 16 TGTGCCAGCAGCTTGGATGCGGGGAGGGGCCTCTATGGCTACACCTTC CASSLDAGRGLYGYTF
NA TRBJ2-3 NA TRBV5-1 15 TGCGCCAGCAGCTTGTCGCGGGGAAGCGTGGAGACGCAGTATTTT CASSLSRGSVETQYF
TRBD2 TRBJ2-5 NA TRBV6-5 15 TGTGCCAGCAGTCCTAGCGGGGAGGTTGGGGAGACCCAGTACTTC CASSPSGEVGETQYF
TRBD1 TRBJ1-2 NA TRBV7-2 15 TGTGCCAGCAGCTTAGAGGACAGGGCTAACTATGGCTACACCTTC CASSLEDRANYGYTF
TRBD2 TRBJ2-7 NA TRBV5-1 18 TGCGCCAGCAGCTCTACGTCCGGGACTAGCGGGACCCCTTACGAGCAGTACTTC CASSSTSGTSGTPYEQYF
NA TRBJ2-7 NA TRBV27 13 TGTGCCTCGGAGGACGAGCACGGCTACGAGCAGTACTTC CASEDEHGYEQYF
NA TRBJ1-1 few TRBV28 18 TGTGCCAGCACCCCTGCGGGGGGCAGGCCGTCTATGAACACTGAAGCTTTCTTT CASTPAGGRPSMNTEAFF
NA TRBJ2-3 NA TRBV9 16 TGTGCCAGCAGCGTAGGTACGGGAGAGGGAGGAGATACGCAGTATTTT CASSVGTGEGGDTQYF
NA TRBJ1-4 NA TRBV2 13 TGTGCCAGCACTGGAGGGACTAATGAAAAACTGTTTTTT CASTGGTNEKLFF
NA TRBJ2-1 NA TRBV5-6 14 TGTGCCAGCAGCCCCCAGGGTTTCTACAATGAGCAGTTCTTC CASSPQGFYNEQFF
TRBD1 TRBJ2-7 once TRBV28 14 TGTGCCAGCAGTTTTACAGGGGAAGCCAACGAGCAGTACTTC CASSFTGEANEQYF
TRBD2 TRBJ2-5 once TRBV9 16 TGTGCCAGCAGCGCCCCACCGGGGACTATACAAGAGACCCAGTACTTC CASSAPPGTIQETQYF
NA TRBJ1-2 NA TRBV9 14 TGTGCCAGCAGCGTAGGATTAGGGGGCTATGGCTACACCTTC CASSVGLGGYGYTF
NA TRBJ1-1 NA TRBV7-3 13 TGTGCCAGCAGCTCCAGCAGGGACACTGAAGCTTTCTTT CASSSSRDTEAFF
NA TRBJ1-1 NA TRBV5-4 13 TGTGCCAGCAGCTTGGGGGGGCGTACTGAAGCTTTCTTT CASSLGGRTEAFF
NA TRBJ1-2 NA TRBV28 12 TGTGCCAGCAATATACAGGGCTATGGCTACACCTTC CASNIQGYGYTF
NA TRBJ2-3 once TRBV18 15 TGTGCCAGCTCACCTCTTAGCAGCTTCACAGATACGCAGTATTTT CASSPLSSFTDTQYF
TRBD2 TRBJ2-1 NA TRBV10-2 16 TGCGCCAGCAGTGGGGGGACTAGCGGATCCTACAATGAGCAGTTCTTC CASSGGTSGSYNEQFF
NA TRBJ2-2 NA TRBV19 14 TGTGCCAGTATCCCTAGCAGGGGGGCCGGGGAGCTGTTTTTT CASIPSRGAGELFF
TRBD2 TRBJ2-3 NA TRBV2 17 TGTGCCAGCAGTGAAGTAAAAGCGGGGGATGTCACAGATACGCAGTATTTT CASSEVKAGDVTDTQYF
TRBD1 TRBJ1-5 NA TRBV6-5 14 TGTGCCAGCAGCCGACAGGGCTACGATCAGCCCCAGCATTTT CASSRQGYDQPQHF
NA TRBJ2-7 NA TRBV27 13 TGTGCCAGCAGTTCCGGAAGGGGCTACGAGCAGTACTTC CASSSGRGYEQYF
TRBD1 TRBJ1-1 NA TRBV28 18 TGTGCCAGCAGTTTATCCGGGACAGGGGGCCTTGGGGGAGCTGAAGCTTTCTTT CASSLSGTGGLGGAEAFF
NA TRBJ2-3 NA TRBV29-1 12 TGCAGCGTTGAGGCAGAAACAGATACGCAGTATTTT CSVEAETDTQYF
TRBD1 TRBJ2-1 NA TRBV29-1 16 TGCAGCGTTGAAACGGGTGACAGGGGTGCCTACAATGAGCAGTTCTTC CSVETGDRGAYNEQFF
TRBD2 TRBJ2-3 NA TRBV6-1 14 TGTGCCAGCGCGGCGGGAGGGAGGACAGATACGCAGTATTTT CASAAGGRTDTQYF
TRBD2 TRBJ2-7 NA TRBV28 17 TGTGCCAGCAGTTTTTCCACGGTGGGACTAGCCTCCTACGAGCAGTACTTC CASSFSTVGLASYEQYF
TRBD1 TRBJ1-1 few TRBV19 14 TGTGCCAGTAGTTTACTAACAGGGGGCACTGAAGCTTTCTTT CASSLLTGGTEAFF
NA TRBJ2-5 NA TRBV5-3 14 TGTGCCAGAAGCTTGGCGCAGGGCCAAGAGACCCAGTACTTC CARSLAQGQETQYF
TRBD1 TRBJ1-6 NA TRBV5-6 17 TGTGCCAGCAGCTACCGATCAGGGGGCGGGTATAATTCACCCCTCCACTTT CASSYRSGGGYNSPLHF